What follows describes a single T cell receptor (beta chain). No antigen is known for it. This specimen comes from a study of vaccination and CD4 T cells after COVID-19. Whole-study results and caveats: Researchers report that a median about 89% of reactive clones in convalescent patients surfaced only post-vaccination.

CDR3 size: 18 residues. The germline gives CDR1 GTSNPN, CDR2 SVGIG (reference sequence). Losses at the gene ends were 0 bases for V and 7 bases for J; bases not matched to a gene: 14. CD4+ T cells that had been cultured provided DNA sequenced with the Oncomine TCR Beta short-read assay. One entry per CDR3 protein, called by TCRdb with MiXCR from the PCR reads. The table records more than 10,000 distinct CDR3 sequences, roughly 45% of them present only once. The treatment here: roughly 11-day PBMC culture with coronavirus spike peptide pools or control peptides (ViraFEST assay). This sequence originates from a human donor who had recovered from COVID-19. The sample in question was CD4+ T cells from blood, cultured in vitro, obtained after SARS-CoV-2 vaccination. The chain employs TRBV30 and TRBJ1-6; 8 nucleotides match TRBD1. CDR3: CAWSVSSPHDRGNSPLHF. In DNA form, the CDR3 reads TGTGCCTGGAGTGTTTCAAGTCCCCATGACAGGGGAAATTCACCCCTCCACTTT.